These T cell receptor beta chains were read from a single sample in a study of blood T cell repertoires in COVID-19. Some clones are missing from TCRdb's copy, which holds only in-frame ones; the method was immunoSEQ multiplex PCR. The sample lists 250,000 to 300,000 clones, under 90% seen once, with roughly 4% in the top ten. Sequences were obtained from PBMCs or T cells enriched from blood (not recorded which). These receptors all stem from a man aged 30 to 39 with acute COVID-19. CDR3s include the opening cysteine and the closing phenylalanine or tryptophan.

TRBJ1-1	TRBV11-2	CASSIRQWGEAFF
TRBJ1-6	TRBV19	CASSLRSYNSPLHF
TRBJ1-3	TRBV19	CASSLQAPGNTIYF
TRBJ2-3	TRBV15	CATSSDRGDTQYF
TRBJ2-1	TRBV29-1	CSVDFGGTGSNEQFF
TRBJ2-5	TRBV19	CASSIGPAGGMETQYF
TRBJ2-2	TRBV27	CASSLAVTGELFF
TRBJ2-4	TRBV27	CASSLRTGMDIQYF
TRBJ2-5	TRBV6-5	CASSSRTGGVETQYF
TRBJ2-6	TRBV5-5	CASSLAPGKSSGANVLTF
TRBJ2-4	TRBV9	CASSPLAGADIQYF
TRBJ1-1	TRBV25-1	CASSTTGGTEAFF
TRBJ1-2	TRBV5-5	CASSFLLQGASGYTF
TRBJ2-3	TRBV2	CASWASGSTDTQYF
TRBJ1-2	TRBV12-3/TRBV12-4	CASSGQGFGGYTF
TRBJ2-1	TRBV5-1	CASSDDSSYNEQFF
TRBJ1-4	TRBV19	CASSLTDTTNEKLFF